This record looks at one TCR beta chain sequence and its context. The data were obtained in a study of blood T cell repertoires in COVID-19. Produced via immunoSEQ multiplex PCR; TCRdb's table is partial and in-frame only. Altogether roughly 50,000 clones are present, 89% being singletons, with the ten largest covering roughly 13%. Trimming cost V 3 bases and J 1 base; bases outside gene matches: 14. Germline loops: CDR1 MNHEY, CDR2 SVGEGT. CDR3 length: 19 residues. The sequencing input was peripheral blood. The TCR was taken from a woman aged 55 to 70 with active COVID-19. The rearrangement links TRBV6-2 or TRBV6-3 to TRBJ1-5; TRBD1 agrees at 8 bases. CDR3 DNA sequence: TGTGCCAGCAGTTATTTGCGACAGGGGAATGTCGCCAGCAATCAGCCCCAGCATTTT. Translation gives CASSYLRQGNVASNQPQHF.